The T cell receptor beta chain under discussion was sequenced for a study of T cell repertoires in cytomegalovirus infection. Study in general: It can be stated that public TCR beta signatures indicated CMV infection as well as a matching HLA type.

The V end lost 4 bases, the J end lost 4 bases, and 13 bases lay between the germline ends. CDR1 is SGHTA and CDR2 is FQGNSA in the germline V gene. The CDR3 is made up of 14 amino acids. TCRdb re-analysed the reads in MiXCR, keeping a single row per CDR3 protein. The data show roughly 230,000 distinct CDR3 sequences, roughly an eighth seen once. Findings of the study overall: Of the TCR beta families, the public ones yielded a cumulative frequency that identified carriers of CMV plus the relevant HLA. The study found HLA-C-restricted CMV-specific TCR beta clonotypes dominating the ex vivo response.

In its sample, this clonotype was seen many times. Antigen: not known. Sequenced: PBMCs. This chain connects TRBV7-2 to TRBJ1-1; weak D call: TRBD1 (5 bases). The clonotype comes from a human donor in good health (CMV status not recorded). Some clones in this sample may be carry-over from other donors' samples. The DNA of the CDR3 is TGTGCCAGCAGCTACAGAGGGGAATCCACTGAAGCTTTCTTT. It translates to CASSYRGESTEAFF. The variable domain in full, with the rest retrieved from reference TRBV7-2 and TRBJ1-1, is GAGVSQSPSNKVTEKGKDVELRCDPISGHTALYWYRQSLGQGLEFLIYFQGNSAPDKSGLPSDRFSAERTGGSVSTLTIQRTQQEDSAVYLCASSYRGESTEAFFGQGTRLTVV.